The TCR beta chain under discussion was sequenced for a study of CXCR3-negative and CXCR3-positive naive CD8 T cells. Subsets of CD8+ T cells were each sorted in triplicate at hundreds of thousands of cells apiece. General observations from the study: CXCR3 expression partially decreased after cryopreservation; most assays used fresh PBMCs. TRBV-TRBJ usage matched between naive CXCR3-negative and CXCR3-positive cells but not between memory cells. The TRB CDR3s that CXCR3-positive naive cells carried were more hydrophobic than those of CXCR3-negative naive cells. Both of the naive subsets showed about the same high diversity, but memory CD8+ cells had much less.

The V gene's germline CDR1 is LGHDT and CDR2 YNNKEL (reference sequence). The CDR3 contains 13 residues. Libraries of TRB cDNA were made by 5' RACE and carried UMIs. TCRdb derives one entry per CDR3 protein from the 5' RACE reads, leaving out DNA. The sample's table shows about 85,000 distinct CDR3 sequences. A remark on this clonotype: No antigen is known for it.

The rearrangement links TRBV3-1 to TRBJ2-5; absent DNA, TCRdb's TRBD2 call cannot be checked. Material: naive CXCR3+ CD8+ T cells from blood. Documented subset: CD45RO-CCR7+CD27+CD95- naive CD8+ T cells expressing CXCR3 (TNR3+). This clonotype was sampled from a human donor in good health. Some clones in this sample may be carry-over from other donors' samples. CDR3 region: CASSQVSGETQYF.